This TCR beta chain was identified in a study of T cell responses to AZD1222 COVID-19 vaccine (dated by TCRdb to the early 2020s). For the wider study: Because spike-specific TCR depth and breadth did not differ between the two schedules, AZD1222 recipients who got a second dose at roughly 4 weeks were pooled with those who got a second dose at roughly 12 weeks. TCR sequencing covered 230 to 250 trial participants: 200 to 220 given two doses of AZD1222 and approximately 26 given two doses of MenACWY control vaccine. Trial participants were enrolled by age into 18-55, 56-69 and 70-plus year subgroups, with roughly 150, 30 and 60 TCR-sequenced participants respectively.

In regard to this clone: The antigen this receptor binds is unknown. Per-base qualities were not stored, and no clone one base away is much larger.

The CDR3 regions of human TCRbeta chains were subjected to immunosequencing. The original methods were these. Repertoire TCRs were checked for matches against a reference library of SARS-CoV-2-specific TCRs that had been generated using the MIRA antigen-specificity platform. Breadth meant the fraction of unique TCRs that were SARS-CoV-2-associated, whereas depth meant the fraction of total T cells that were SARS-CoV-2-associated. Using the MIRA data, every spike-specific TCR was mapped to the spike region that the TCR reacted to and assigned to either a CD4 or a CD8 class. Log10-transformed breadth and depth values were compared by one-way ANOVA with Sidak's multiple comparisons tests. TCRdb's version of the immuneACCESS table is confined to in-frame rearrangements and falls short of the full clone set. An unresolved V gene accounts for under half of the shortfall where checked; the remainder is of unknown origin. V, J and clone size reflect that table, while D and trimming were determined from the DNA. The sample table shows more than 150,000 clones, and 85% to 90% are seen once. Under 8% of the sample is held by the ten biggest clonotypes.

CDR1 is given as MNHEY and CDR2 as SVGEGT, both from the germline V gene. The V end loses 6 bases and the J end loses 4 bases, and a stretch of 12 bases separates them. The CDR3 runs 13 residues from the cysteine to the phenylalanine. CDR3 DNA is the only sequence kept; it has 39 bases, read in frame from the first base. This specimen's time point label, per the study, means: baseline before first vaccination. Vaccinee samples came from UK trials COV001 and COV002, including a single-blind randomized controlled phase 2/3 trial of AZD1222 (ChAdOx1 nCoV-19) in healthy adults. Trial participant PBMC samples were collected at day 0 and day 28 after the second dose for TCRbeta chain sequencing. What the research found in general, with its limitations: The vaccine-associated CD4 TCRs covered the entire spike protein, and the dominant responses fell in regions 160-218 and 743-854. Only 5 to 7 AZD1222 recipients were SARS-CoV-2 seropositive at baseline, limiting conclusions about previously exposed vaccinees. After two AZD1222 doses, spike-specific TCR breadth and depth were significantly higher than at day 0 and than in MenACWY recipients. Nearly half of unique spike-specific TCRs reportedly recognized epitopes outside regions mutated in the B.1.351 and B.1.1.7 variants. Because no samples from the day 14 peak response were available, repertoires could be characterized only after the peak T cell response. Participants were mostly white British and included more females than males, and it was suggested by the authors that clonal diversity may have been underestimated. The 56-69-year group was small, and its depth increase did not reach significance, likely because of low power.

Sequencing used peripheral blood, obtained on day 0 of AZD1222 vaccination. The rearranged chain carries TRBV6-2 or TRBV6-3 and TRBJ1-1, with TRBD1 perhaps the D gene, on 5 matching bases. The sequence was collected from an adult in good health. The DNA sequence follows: TGTGCCAGCAGCGAACAGGTGCTCACTGAAGCTTTCTTT. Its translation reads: CASSEQVLTEAFF.